Below are 28 T cell receptor beta chains sequenced from a single sample in a study of cytomegalovirus exposure and HLA in healthy donors (dated by TCRdb to the late 2010s). The library was generated by the immunoSEQ multiplex PCR assay. For the multiplex PCR, a mixture combining 60 forward primers for TCR Vbeta segments and 13 reverse primers for TCR Jbeta segments was used. What TCRdb holds here is the immuneACCESS table cut down to in-frame rearrangements. Part of the clones is not present; checked against another copy, under half of the missing clones reflect an unresolved V gene, and the others are unexplained. In this sample the table shows 130,000 to 150,000 clones, over 65% of which occur a single time. About 3% of the sample is held by the ten biggest clonotypes. Sequenced: PBMCs. The receptors here all came from a man in his forties or fifties in good health and CMV-seropositive.

The V call is TRBV18, the J call TRBJ2-3, with D hard to call. V was cut by 4 bases and J by 6 bases, with 11 bases left in between. The CDR3 sequence is 13 residues long. From germline, CDR1 is KGHSH and CDR2 LQKENI. The CDR3 here is CASSLPSLDTQYF. Here the CDR3 DNA reads TGTGCCAGCTCACTACCGAGTCTGGATACGCAGTATTTT.

This chain uses TRBV10-2 with TRBJ2-7; D is perhaps TRBD2 (6 bases). Trimming left V 2 bases short and J 3 bases short, with 11 bases between. The germline CDR1 and CDR2 sequences are WSHSY and SAAADI. The CDR3 sequence is 14 residues long. The CDR3 protein is CASSETGSNYEQYF. The CDR3 DNA is TGCGCCAGCAGTGAGACCGGGAGCAACTACGAGCAGTACTTC.

The chain couples TRBV7-9 to TRBJ1-1; D remains unclear. V was clipped by 5 bases and J by 1 base, with 14 bases between them. The length of the CDR3 is 15 residues. The germline CDR1 and CDR2 sequences are SEHNR and FQNEAQ (reference sequence). The CDR3 loop is CASSPLLLWNTEAFF. Written as DNA, the CDR3 is TGTGCCAGCAGCCCTCTTCTCCTTTGGAACACTGAAGCTTTCTTT.

J is TRBJ2-3 and V is TRBV6-6; 11 bases align to TRBD2. V shed 6 bases, J shed 5 bases, and the junction held 4 bases outside the gene matches. Germline V CDR1 and CDR2: MNHNY, SVGAGI (reference sequence). The CDR3 consists of 14 residues. CDR3 sequence reads: CASRAGTSGDTQYF. CDR3 bases: TGTGCCAGCAGGGCCGGGACTAGCGGAGATACGCAGTATTTT.

The chain carries TRBV30 and TRBJ2-2, with D possibly being TRBD1 (5 bases). Germline CDR1 and CDR2: GTSNPN and SVGIG (reference sequence). CDR3 length equals 15 residues. V dropped 5 bases and J dropped 7 bases, with 20 bases sitting between them. The CDR3 protein is CAWAPLSGRLGELFF. Here the CDR3 DNA reads TGTGCCTGGGCCCCGCTATCAGGGCGACTCGGGGAGCTGTTTTTT.

The chain carries TRBV6-6 and TRBJ2-7, with D possibly TRBD1 on 6 matching bases. This CDR3 contains 13 residues. The V and J ends lost 7 bases and 4 bases respectively, with 14 bases between them. CDR1 is MNHNY, CDR2 SVGAGI, per germline (reference sequence). In nucleotides, the CDR3 is TGTGCCAGCACGGCAGGGGATACTTACGAGCAGTACTTC. Its protein product is CASTAGDTYEQYF.

The chain has TRBV21-1 and TRBJ2-1; TRBD2, the table's D call, lacks a check against the DNA. TRBV21-1 is described as a pseudogene. The CDR3 consists of 15 residues. CDR3 region: CASSKVRGHPREQFF. The CDR3 DNA reads TGTGCCAGCAGCAAAGTGAGAGGGCATCCTCGGGAGCAGTTCTTC.

The gene calls are TRBV5-1 and TRBJ2-7, with TRBD1 matching over 9 bases. V was pared by 0 bases and J by 3 bases, with 7 bases of the junction left unmatched. Germline V CDR1 and CDR2: SGHRS, YFSETQ. The CDR3 spans 16 residues. The CDR3 reads CASSLDGTGSVYEQYF. The CDR3 region has the DNA TGCGCCAGCAGCTTGGATGGGACAGGGTCGGTCTACGAGCAGTACTTC.

The rearrangement uses TRBV4-2 and TRBJ2-7; TRBD2 aligns across 9 bases. This CDR3 region has 17 residues. The germline gives CDR1 LGHNA, CDR2 YNFKEQ. V gave up 4 bases and J gave up 2 bases; unmatched junction bases: 12. The CDR3 nucleotides are TGTGCCAGCAGCCGGGCTGGGCTAGCGGGATTGGCCTACGAGCAGTACTTC. Encoded protein: CASSRAGLAGLAYEQYF.

The J gene is TRBJ1-5, the V gene TRBV5-1; D not certain. The germline V gene encodes CDR1 SGHRS and CDR2 YFSETQ. This CDR3 contains 13 residues. V gave up 2 bases and J gave up 3 bases, with 6 bases separating them. For the CDR3, the DNA is TGCGCCAGCAGCTTCGACACCAATCAGCCCCAGCATTTT. Translation gives CASSFDTNQPQHF.

This clone was seen a few times. This chain uses TRBV7-6 with TRBJ2-3; 9 bases agree with TRBD2. The CDR3 is 15 residues long. Per germline, CDR1 SGHVS and CDR2 FNYEAQ. Trimming at V came to 2 bases and at J to 4 bases, leaving 4 bases not matched to a gene. The CDR3 coding sequence is TGTGCCAGCAGCTTATCGGCGGGAGGGGCAGATACGCAGTATTTT. This translates into CASSLSAGGADTQYF.

Note on this clone: Distinct nucleotide sequences in the sample also encode this CDR3. The rearrangement joins TRBV28 to TRBJ1-1; no definite D call. V lost 3 bases and J 5 bases, leaving 7 bases between the germline ends. The CDR3 sequence is 12 residues long. Germline CDR1 reads MDHEN; CDR2 reads SYDVKM. CDR3 sequence reads: CASSLRRTEAFF. The DNA for the CDR3 is TGTGCCAGCAGTTTGAGGAGGACTGAAGCTTTCTTT.

This rearrangement joins TRBV27 to TRBJ2-3; 10 nucleotides agree with TRBD2. This CDR3 has 16 amino acids. Germline V CDR1 and CDR2: MNHEY, SMNVEV (reference sequence). The V and J ends lost 0 bases and 7 bases, in that order; junction bases with no gene match: 7. The CDR3 reads CASSLSASGSGYTQYF. DNA for the CDR3: TGTGCCAGCAGTTTATCCGCTAGCGGGAGTGGGTATACGCAGTATTTT.

This chain links TRBV5-1 with TRBJ1-1; 7 positions match TRBD1. The germline gives CDR1 SGHRS, CDR2 YFSETQ. Unmatched junction bases numbered 4, after V lost 3 bases and J lost 2 bases. The CDR3 loop spans 14 amino acids. CDR3 in amino acids: CASSSRDSNTEAFF. In DNA form, the CDR3 reads TGCGCCAGCAGCTCTAGGGACAGTAACACTGAAGCTTTCTTT.

The J gene is TRBJ1-1, the V gene TRBV11-3; D is possibly TRBD1 (5 bases). Germline CDR1 and CDR2: SGHNT and YENEEA. The CDR3 runs 13 residues. V was trimmed by 5 bases and J by 6 bases, leaving 13 bases between them. CDR3 region: CASSPRGGAEAFF. CDR3 in DNA: TGTGCCAGCAGCCCCCGTGGGGGGGCTGAAGCTTTCTTT.

In nucleotides, the CDR3 is TGTGCCAGCAGCTTAGATTTGTGGACTAGGCCAATCGAGCAGTACTTC. Amino acids: CASSLDLWTRPIEQYF. The genes are TRBV11-2 and TRBJ2-7; TRBD2 matches at 7 bases. V shed 0 bases, J shed 6 bases, and the junction held 11 bases outside the gene matches. CDR3 length: 16 amino acids. Germline-derived CDR1 and CDR2 are SGHAT and FQNNGV.

This chain connects TRBV5-1 to TRBJ2-7; 8 bases are shared with TRBD1. Germline CDR1 is SGHRS and CDR2 is YFSETQ. This CDR3 region has 14 residues. The ends lost 2 bases at V and 6 bases at J; junction bases unmatched: 7. CDR3 protein: CASSFDSGGREQYF. The CDR3 coding sequence is TGCGCCAGCAGCTTTGATTCAGGGGGCCGCGAGCAGTACTTC.

The V call is TRBV6-5, the J call TRBJ1-5; 7 positions agree with TRBD1. The V gene's germline CDR1 is MNHEY and CDR2 SVGAGI. J was trimmed by 3 bases and V by 5 bases; bases with no gene match: 7. The CDR3 has 15 amino acids. CDR3 bases: TGTGCCAGCAGTCCGGGACAGATTCCCAATCAGCCCCAGCATTTT. Residues: CASSPGQIPNQPQHF.

This clone was picked up a small number of times. The CDR3 here is CATSRTGGVDTQYF. The CDR3 DNA reads as TGTGCCACCAGCAGGACAGGGGGCGTAGATACGCAGTATTTT. The chain uses TRBV15 and TRBJ2-3, with 10 bases lining up with TRBD1. The CDR3 runs to 14 residues. The junction had 2 bases not matched to a gene; V was cut back by 3 bases and J by 5 bases. Germline CDR1 reads LNHNV; CDR2 reads YYDKDF (reference sequence).

This clone was found a few times. The genes are TRBV7-9 and TRBJ2-7; 7 nucleotides align to TRBD1. Trimming at V came to 2 bases and at J to 3 bases, leaving 4 bases not matched to a gene. The CDR3 contains 14 residues. Germline V lookup: CDR1 SEHNR, CDR2 FQNEAQ (reference sequence). CDR3: CASSLSWDSYEQYF. The CDR3 DNA sequence: TGTGCCAGCAGCTTATCGTGGGACAGCTACGAGCAGTACTTC.

The chain employs TRBV6-4 and TRBJ2-1; TRBD2 aligns across 8 bases. Germline-derived CDR1 and CDR2 are MRHNA and SNTAGT. V lost 6 bases to trimming and J lost 6 bases; unmatched junction nucleotides: 10. This CDR3 has 15 amino acids. CDR3 in DNA: TGTGCCAGCAGCCCGAGGAGCGGGAGCGTCAATGAGCAGTTCTTC. Translating it yields CASSPRSGSVNEQFF.

The CDR3 reads CASSLDLPSYNEQFF. DNA of the CDR3: TGCGCCAGCAGCCTCGACTTACCCTCCTACAATGAGCAGTTCTTC. The J gene is TRBJ2-1, the V gene TRBV4-1; D call uncertain. In germline, CDR1 is MGHRA, CDR2 YSYEKL. The V end lost 4 bases, the J end lost 0 bases, and 10 bases lay between the germline ends. The CDR3 has 15 amino acids.

The genes are TRBV7-2 and TRBJ2-6, with TRBD2 matching 7 bases. The CDR3 is 15 amino acids. Losses at the gene ends were 2 bases for V and 2 bases for J; bases not matched to a gene: 0. The germline CDR1 and CDR2 sequences are SGHTA and FQGNSA. This CDR3 is CASSLSGAGANVLTF. DNA of the CDR3: TGTGCCAGCAGCTTAAGCGGGGCTGGGGCCAACGTCCTGACTTTC.

A remark on this clone: Sequence at one end of the junction differs from germline and may be a read error. The chain couples TRBV7-9 to TRBJ2-7; TRBD2 matches 7 bases. CDR1 is SEHNR, CDR2 FQNEAQ, per germline (reference sequence). This CDR3 comprises 17 residues. CDR3 protein: CSSSLALTREGLDEQYF. The CDR3, as DNA: TGTTCCAGCAGCTTAGCGCTAACGAGGGAGGGCCTCGACGAGCAGTACTTC.

V is TRBV6-4 and J is TRBJ2-2; D not certain. V lost 6 bases and J 3 bases, leaving 11 bases between the germline ends. Germline CDR1 MRHNA, CDR2 SNTAGT. The CDR3 is 14 residues long. CDR3 coding DNA: TGTGCCAGCAGCCTAACTGCTTACACCGGGGAGCTGTTTTTT. Protein sequence: CASSLTAYTGELFF.

The chain has TRBV19 and TRBJ2-1; TRBD2 matches 10 bases. The germline CDR1 and CDR2 sequences are LNHDA and SQIVND (reference sequence). This CDR3 has 16 residues. The J segment lost 5 bases and the V segment lost 5 bases, leaving 9 bases of the junction unmatched. CDR3 residues: CASSSRTSGGNNEQFF. CDR3 sequence (DNA): TGTGCCAGTAGTTCTAGGACTAGCGGAGGGAACAATGAGCAGTTCTTC. The variable domain in full, with the rest retrieved from reference TRBV19 and TRBJ2-1, is DGGITQSPKYLFRKEGQNVTLSCEQNLNHDAMYWYRQDPGQGLRLIYYSQIVNDFQKGDIAEGYSVSREKKESFPLTVTSAQKNPTAFYLCASSSRTSGGNNEQFFGPGTRLTVL.

The V and J genes are TRBV6-6 and TRBJ1-5; maybe TRBD1 (5 bases). The V gene lost 7 bases and the J gene lost 1 base, with 11 bases spanning the gap. CDR1 is MNHNY and CDR2 is SVGAGI in the germline V gene (reference sequence). The length of the CDR3 is 14 residues. The CDR3 bases are TGTGCCAGCACAAGAGACAGAAGCAATCAGCCCCAGCATTTT. It codes for CASTRDRSNQPQHF.

A single count supports this clone. The CDR3 sequence: CASSIGSGNLEGGYTF. CDR3 in DNA: TGTGCCAGTAGTATCGGGAGCGGTAACCTTGAGGGAGGCTACACCTTC. V gene TRBV19 combines with J gene TRBJ1-2; no clear D. There are 16 residues in the CDR3. Germline V gene data show CDR1 as LNHDA and CDR2 as SQIVND (reference sequence). Trimming stripped 3 bases from V and 8 bases from J, with 22 bases between.